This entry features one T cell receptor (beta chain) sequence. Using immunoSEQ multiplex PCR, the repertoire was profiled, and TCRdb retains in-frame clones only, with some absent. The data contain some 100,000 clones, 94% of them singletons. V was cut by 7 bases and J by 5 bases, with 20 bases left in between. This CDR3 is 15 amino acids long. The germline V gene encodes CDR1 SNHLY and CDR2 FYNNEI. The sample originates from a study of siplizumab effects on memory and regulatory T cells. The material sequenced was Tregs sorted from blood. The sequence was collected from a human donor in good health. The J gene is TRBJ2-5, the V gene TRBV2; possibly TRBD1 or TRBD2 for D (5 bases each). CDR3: CASKVGFWGSETQYF. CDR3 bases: TGTGCCAGCAAAGTTGGGTTCTGGGGGTCTGAGACCCAGTACTTC.